This TCR beta chain is from a study of vaccination effects on CD4 cells after COVID-19. Overall study findings and caveats: Only 1 of 255 vaccine-induced clones from healthy vaccinees cross-reacted with common cold coronaviruses. Clonal contraction was marked in infection- and vaccine-induced clones late after vaccination. Few convalescent patients, and no early post-infection timepoints, were available to the study.

The trim removed 5 bases at V and 4 bases at J, leaving 5 bases unmatched. CDR3 size: 15 residues. Germline V gene sequence: CDR1 SGHVS, CDR2 FQNEAQ. Method: immunoSEQ multiplex PCR; TCRdb's copy keeps in-frame clones and lacks some. The table has 65,000 to 75,000 clones, roughly 81% seen once. Using viral peptide pools, the ViraFEST assay grew out antigen-specific CD4+ T cells prior to sequencing. After roughly 10 days in culture, the CD4+ T cells were isolated. All participants had two doses of either the BNT162b2 or mRNA-1273 vaccine. At days 3 and 7, half of the medium was exchanged for IL-2 medium. As regards this clone: Its antigen is undetermined.

V and J are TRBV7-8 and TRBJ1-3, with TRBD1 identical over 10 bases. This receptor was obtained from a human donor who received a COVID-19 vaccine. The source was CD4+ T cells from PBMCs cultured with HCoV-229E spike peptides, collected after COVID-19 vaccination. The CDR3 loop reads CASSTRTGGGNTIYF. CDR3 in DNA: TGTGCCAGCAGCACTCGGACAGGGGGGGGAAACACCATATATTTT. The full variable domain, in which reference TRBV7-8 and TRBJ1-3 provide the parts outside the CDR3, is GAGVSQSPRYKVAKRGQDVALRCDPISGHVSLFWYQQALGQGPEFLTYFQNEAQLDKSGLPSDRFFAERPEGSVSTLKIQRTQQEDSAVYLCASSTRTGGGNTIYFGEGSWLTVV.